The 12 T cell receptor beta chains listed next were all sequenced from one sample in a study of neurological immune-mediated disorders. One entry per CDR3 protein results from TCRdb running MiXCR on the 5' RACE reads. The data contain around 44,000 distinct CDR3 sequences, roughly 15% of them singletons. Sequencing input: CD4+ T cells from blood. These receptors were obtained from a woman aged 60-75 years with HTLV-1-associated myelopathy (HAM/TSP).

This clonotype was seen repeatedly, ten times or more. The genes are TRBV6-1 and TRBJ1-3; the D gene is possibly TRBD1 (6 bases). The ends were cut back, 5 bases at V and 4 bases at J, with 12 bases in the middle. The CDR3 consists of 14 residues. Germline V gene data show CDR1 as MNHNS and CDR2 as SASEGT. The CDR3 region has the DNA TGTGCCAGCAGTCGTCGGGGGCAGGGAAACACCATATATTTT. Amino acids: CASSRRGQGNTIYF.

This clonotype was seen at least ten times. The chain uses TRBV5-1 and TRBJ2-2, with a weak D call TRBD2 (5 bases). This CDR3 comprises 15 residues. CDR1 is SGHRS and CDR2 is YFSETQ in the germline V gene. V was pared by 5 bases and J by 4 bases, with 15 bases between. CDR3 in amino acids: CASRISAGPTGELFF. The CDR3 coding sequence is TGCGCCAGCAGGATTAGCGCCGGACCCACCGGGGAGCTGTTTTTT.

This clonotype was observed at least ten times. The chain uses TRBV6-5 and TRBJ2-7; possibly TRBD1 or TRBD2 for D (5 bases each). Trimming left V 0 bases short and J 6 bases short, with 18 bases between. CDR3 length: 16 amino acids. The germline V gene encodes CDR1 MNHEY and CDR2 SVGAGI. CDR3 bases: TGTGCCAGCAGTTACTCCCACGGGACCGCCGCACGCGAGCAGTACTTC. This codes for CASSYSHGTAAREQYF.

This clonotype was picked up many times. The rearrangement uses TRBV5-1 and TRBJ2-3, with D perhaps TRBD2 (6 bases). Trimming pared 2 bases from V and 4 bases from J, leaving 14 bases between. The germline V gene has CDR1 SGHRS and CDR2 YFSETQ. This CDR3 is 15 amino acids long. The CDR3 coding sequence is TGCGCCAGCAGCTTCCGGGAGTCTCTGGCAGATACGCAGTATTTT. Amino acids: CASSFRESLADTQYF.

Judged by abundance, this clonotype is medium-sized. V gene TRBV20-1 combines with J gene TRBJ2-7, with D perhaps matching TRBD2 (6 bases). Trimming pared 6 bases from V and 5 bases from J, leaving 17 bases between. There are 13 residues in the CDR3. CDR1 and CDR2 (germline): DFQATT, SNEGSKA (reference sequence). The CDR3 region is CSAPRDWGNEQYF. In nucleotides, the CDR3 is TGCAGTGCACCTCGGGACTGGGGGAACGAGCAGTACTTC.

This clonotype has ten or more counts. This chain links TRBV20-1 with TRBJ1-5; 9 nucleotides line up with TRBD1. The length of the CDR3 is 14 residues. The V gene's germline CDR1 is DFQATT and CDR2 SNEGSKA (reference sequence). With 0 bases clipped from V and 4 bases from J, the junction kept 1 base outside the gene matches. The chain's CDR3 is CSARETGGNQPQHF. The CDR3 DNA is TGCAGTGCTAGAGAGACAGGGGGGAATCAGCCCCAGCATTTT.

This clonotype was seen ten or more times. The CDR3 here is CASSPLMEGAAVPAFF. CDR3 DNA: TGTGCCAGCTCACCACTTATGGAGGGGGCGGCTGTTCCAGCTTTCTTT. This chain uses TRBV18 with TRBJ1-1, with 7 bases aligning to TRBD1. This CDR3 has 16 amino acids. Per the germline V gene, CDR1 is KGHSH and CDR2 is LQKENI. Germline trimming cut 1 base from V and 10 bases from J; bases unmatched to any gene: 15. Variable domain in full (rest from reference TRBV18 and TRBJ1-1): NAGVMQNPRHLVRRRGQEARLRCSPMKGHSHVYWYRQLPEEGLKFMVYLQKENIIDESGMPKERFSAEFPKEGPSILRIQQVVRGDSAAYFCASSPLMEGAAVPAFFGQGTRLTVV.

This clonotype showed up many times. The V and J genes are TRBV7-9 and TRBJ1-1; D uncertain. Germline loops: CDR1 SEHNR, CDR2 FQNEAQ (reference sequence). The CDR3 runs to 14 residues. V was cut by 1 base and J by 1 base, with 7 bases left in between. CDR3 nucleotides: TGTGCCAGCAGCTTAGTCCCAGAGAACACTGAAGCTTTCTTT. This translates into CASSLVPENTEAFF.

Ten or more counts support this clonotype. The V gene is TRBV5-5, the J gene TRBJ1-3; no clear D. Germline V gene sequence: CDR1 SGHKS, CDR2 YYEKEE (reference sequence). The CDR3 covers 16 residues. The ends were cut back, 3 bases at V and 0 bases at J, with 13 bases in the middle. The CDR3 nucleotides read TGTGCCAGCAGCTCCACCTCGGCTGCCTCTGGAAACACCATATATTTT. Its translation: CASSSTSAASGNTIYF.

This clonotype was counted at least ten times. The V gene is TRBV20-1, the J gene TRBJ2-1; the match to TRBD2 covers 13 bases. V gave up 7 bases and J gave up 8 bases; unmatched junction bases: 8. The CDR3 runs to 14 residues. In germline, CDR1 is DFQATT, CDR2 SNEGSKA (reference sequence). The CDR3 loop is CSVLGLAGRDEQFF. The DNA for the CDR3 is TGCAGTGTTTTGGGACTAGCGGGGAGGGATGAGCAGTTCTTC.

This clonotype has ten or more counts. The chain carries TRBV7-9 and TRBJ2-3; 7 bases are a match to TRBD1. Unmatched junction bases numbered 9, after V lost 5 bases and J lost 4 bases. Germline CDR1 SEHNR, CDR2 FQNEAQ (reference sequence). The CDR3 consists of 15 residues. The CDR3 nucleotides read TGTGCCAGCAGCCCATCGACAGGGACACCAGATACGCAGTATTTT. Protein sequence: CASSPSTGTPDTQYF.

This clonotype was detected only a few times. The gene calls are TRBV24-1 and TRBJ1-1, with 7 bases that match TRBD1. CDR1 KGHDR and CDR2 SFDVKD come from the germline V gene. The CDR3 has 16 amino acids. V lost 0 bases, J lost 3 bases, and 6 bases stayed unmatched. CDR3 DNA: TGTGCCACCAGTGATTTGACAAAAACAGGGGACACTGAAGCTTTCTTT. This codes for CATSDLTKTGDTEAFF.